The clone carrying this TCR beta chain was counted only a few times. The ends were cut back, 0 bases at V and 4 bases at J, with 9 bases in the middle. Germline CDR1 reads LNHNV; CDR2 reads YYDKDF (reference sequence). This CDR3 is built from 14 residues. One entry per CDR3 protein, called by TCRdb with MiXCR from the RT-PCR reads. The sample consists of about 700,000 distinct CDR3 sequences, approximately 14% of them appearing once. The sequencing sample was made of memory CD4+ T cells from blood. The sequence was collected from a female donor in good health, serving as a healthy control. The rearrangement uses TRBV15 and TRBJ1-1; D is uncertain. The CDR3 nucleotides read TGTGCCACCAGCAGAGAGAAGGGAAGCACTGAAGCTTTCTTT. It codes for CATSREKGSTEAFF.